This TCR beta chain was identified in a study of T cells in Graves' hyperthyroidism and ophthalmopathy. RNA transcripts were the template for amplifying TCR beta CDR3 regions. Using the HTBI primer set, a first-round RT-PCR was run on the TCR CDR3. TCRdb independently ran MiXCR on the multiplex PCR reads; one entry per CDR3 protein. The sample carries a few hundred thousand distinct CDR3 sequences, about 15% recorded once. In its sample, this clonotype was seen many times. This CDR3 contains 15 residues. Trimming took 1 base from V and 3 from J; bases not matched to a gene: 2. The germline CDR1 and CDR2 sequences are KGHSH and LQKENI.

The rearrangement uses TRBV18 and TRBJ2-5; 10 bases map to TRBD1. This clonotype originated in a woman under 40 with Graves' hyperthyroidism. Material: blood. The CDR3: CASSPLGTGEETQYF. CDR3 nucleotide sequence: TGTGCCAGCTCACCACTGGGGACAGGGGAAGAGACCCAGTACTTC.